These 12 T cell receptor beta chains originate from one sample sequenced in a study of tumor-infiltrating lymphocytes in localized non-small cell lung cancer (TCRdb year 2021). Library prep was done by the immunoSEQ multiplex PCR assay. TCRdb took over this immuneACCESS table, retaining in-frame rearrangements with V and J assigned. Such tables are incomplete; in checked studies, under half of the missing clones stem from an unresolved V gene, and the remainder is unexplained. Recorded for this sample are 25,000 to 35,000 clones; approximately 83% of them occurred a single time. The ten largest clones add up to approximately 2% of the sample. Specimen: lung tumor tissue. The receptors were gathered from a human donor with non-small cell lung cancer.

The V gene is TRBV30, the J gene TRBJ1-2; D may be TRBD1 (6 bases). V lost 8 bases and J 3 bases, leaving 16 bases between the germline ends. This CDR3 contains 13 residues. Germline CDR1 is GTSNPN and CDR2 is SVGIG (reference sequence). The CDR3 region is CARRQGLDYGYTF. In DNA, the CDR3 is TGTGCCCGTAGGCAGGGGCTGGACTATGGCTACACCTTC.

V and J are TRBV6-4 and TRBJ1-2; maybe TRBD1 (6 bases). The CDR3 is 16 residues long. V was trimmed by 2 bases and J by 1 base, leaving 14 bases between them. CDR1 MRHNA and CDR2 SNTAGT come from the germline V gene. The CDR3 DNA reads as TGTGCCAGCAGTGACCCCGGGGGGGGCCATAACTATGGCTACACCTTC. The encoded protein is CASSDPGGGHNYGYTF.

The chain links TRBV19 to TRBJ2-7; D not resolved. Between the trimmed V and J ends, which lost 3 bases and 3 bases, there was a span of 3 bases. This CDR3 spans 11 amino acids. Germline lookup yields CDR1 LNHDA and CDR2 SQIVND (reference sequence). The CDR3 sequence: CASSMGYEQYF. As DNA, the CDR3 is TGTGCCAGTAGTATGGGCTACGAGCAGTACTTC.

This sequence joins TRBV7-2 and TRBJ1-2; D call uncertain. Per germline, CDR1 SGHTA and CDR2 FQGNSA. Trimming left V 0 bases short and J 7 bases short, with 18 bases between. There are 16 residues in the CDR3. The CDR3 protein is CASSLADSPPVSGYTF. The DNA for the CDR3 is TGTGCCAGCAGCTTAGCTGACTCCCCTCCGGTGAGTGGCTACACCTTC.

The CDR3 spells CASSGTLRNTIYF. CDR3 bases: TGTGCCAGCAGCGGGACCCTGAGAAACACCATATATTTT. The J gene is TRBJ1-3, the V gene TRBV5-6, with a possible D match to TRBD1 (5 bases). Germline CDR1 SGHDT, CDR2 YYEEEE. Between the trimmed V and J ends, which lost 4 bases and 5 bases, there was a span of 10 bases. The CDR3 sequence is 13 residues long.

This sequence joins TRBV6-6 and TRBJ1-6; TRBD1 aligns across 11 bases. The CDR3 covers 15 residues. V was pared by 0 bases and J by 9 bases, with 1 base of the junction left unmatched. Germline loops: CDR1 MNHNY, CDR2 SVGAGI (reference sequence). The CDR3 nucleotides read TGTGCCAGCAGTTACTCGGACAGGGGGCCTTCACCCCTCCACTTT. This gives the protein CASSYSDRGPSPLHF.

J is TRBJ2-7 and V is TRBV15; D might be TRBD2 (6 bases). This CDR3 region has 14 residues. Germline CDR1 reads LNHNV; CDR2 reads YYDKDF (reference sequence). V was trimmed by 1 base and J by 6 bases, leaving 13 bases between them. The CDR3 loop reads CATSRARGPFEQYF. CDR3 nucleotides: TGTGCCACCAGCAGAGCGCGGGGTCCCTTCGAGCAGTACTTC. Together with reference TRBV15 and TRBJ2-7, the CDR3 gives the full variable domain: DAMVIQNPRYQVTQFGKPVTLSCSQTLNHNVMYWYQQKSSQAPKLLFHYYDKDFNNEADTPDNFQSRRPNTSFCFLDIRSPGLGDTAMYLCATSRARGPFEQYFGPGTRLTVT.

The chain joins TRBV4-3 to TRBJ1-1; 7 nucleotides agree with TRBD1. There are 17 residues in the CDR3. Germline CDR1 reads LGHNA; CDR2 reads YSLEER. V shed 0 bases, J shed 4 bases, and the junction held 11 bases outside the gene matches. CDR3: CASSQDPAGGPRTEAFF. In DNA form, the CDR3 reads TGCGCCAGCAGCCAAGATCCGGCAGGGGGTCCCCGCACTGAAGCTTTCTTT.

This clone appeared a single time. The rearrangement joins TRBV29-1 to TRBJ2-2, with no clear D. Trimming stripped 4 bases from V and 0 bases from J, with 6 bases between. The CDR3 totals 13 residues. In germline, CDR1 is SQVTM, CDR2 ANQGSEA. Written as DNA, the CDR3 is TGCAGCGTTGGTCAGTCGAACACCGGGGAGCTGTTTTTT. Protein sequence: CSVGQSNTGELFF.

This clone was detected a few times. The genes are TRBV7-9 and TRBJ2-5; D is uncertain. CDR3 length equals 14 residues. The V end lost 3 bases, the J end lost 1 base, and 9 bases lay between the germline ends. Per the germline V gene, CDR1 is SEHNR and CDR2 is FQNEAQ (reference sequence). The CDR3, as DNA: TGTGCCAGCAGCTTCGAGGCGATCCAAGAGACCCAGTACTTC. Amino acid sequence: CASSFEAIQETQYF.

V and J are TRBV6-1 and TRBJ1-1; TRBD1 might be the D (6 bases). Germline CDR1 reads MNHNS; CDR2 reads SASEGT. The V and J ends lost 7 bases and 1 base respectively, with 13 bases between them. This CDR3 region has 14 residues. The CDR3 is CASNQQGANTEAFF. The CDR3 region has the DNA TGTGCCAGCAACCAACAGGGAGCGAACACTGAAGCTTTCTTT.

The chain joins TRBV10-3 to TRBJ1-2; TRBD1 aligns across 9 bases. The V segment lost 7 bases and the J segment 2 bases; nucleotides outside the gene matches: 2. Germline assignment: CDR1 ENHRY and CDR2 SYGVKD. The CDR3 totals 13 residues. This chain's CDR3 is CAITGTGNYGYTF. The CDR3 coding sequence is TGTGCCATCACTGGGACAGGGAACTATGGCTACACCTTC.